The 4 T cell receptor beta chains in this list originate from one sample, sequenced in a study of blood T cell repertoires in COVID-19. Profiling relied on immunoSEQ multiplex PCR, and the TCRdb table lists in-frame clones only, not all of them. The table records 150,000 to 200,000 clones, 82% of them present only once. Sequencing used peripheral blood. These receptors were taken from a woman in her thirties or forties with COVID-19, enrolled during active disease.

The rearrangement uses TRBV5-1 and TRBJ2-1; the D gene is possibly TRBD2 (6 bases). Per germline, CDR1 SGHRS and CDR2 YFSETQ. The CDR3 has 13 residues. The ends were cut back, 0 bases at V and 10 bases at J, with 11 bases in the middle. The CDR3 nucleotides are TGCGCCAGCAGCTTGGCGACGCTAGCGGAGCAGTTCTTC. The encoded protein is CASSLATLAEQFF.

Only one count was recorded for this clone. The chain is built from TRBV27 and TRBJ2-6, with D possibly matching TRBD2 (5 bases). Germline V gene sequence: CDR1 MNHEY, CDR2 SMNVEV (reference sequence). The CDR3 loop spans 15 amino acids. Trimming removed 2 bases at V and 1 base at J, with 6 bases between. Here the CDR3 DNA reads TGTGCCAGCAGTTTACGAGGGTCTGGGGCCAACGTCCTGACTTTC. This gives the protein CASSLRGSGANVLTF.

This clone was detected a few times. The gene calls are TRBV6-5 and TRBJ1-1, with D possibly TRBD1 on 6 matching bases. This CDR3 has 14 amino acids. Trimming shortened V by 9 bases and J by 4 bases, and 18 bases separated the two germline ends. CDR1 is MNHEY, CDR2 SVGAGI, per germline. The CDR3 loop reads CASGGHLGSTEAFF. As DNA, the CDR3 is TGTGCCAGTGGGGGCCACCTTGGGAGCACTGAAGCTTTCTTT.

J is TRBJ2-1 and V is TRBV9, with 7 bases matching TRBD2. After removal of 5 bases from V and 6 bases from J, the junction contained 8 bases not matched to a gene. The CDR3 runs 14 residues. Per the germline V gene, CDR1 is SGDLS and CDR2 is YYNGEE. The CDR3 DNA sequence: TGTGCCAGCAGTAGGACTAGAAGTATCAATGAGCAGTTCTTC. Amino acids: CASSRTRSINEQFF. The whole variable domain, filled in from reference TRBV9 and TRBJ2-1, reads DSGVTQTPKHLITATGQRVTLRCSPRSGDLSVYWYQQSLDQGLQFLIQYYNGEERAKGNILERFSAQQFPDLHSELNLSSLELGDSALYFCASSRTRSINEQFFGPGTRLTVL.